This T cell receptor (beta chain) came from a study of beta chain features in type 1 diabetes. Study-level points and caveats: Because the template was cDNA, high-expressing cells might be over-represented. Here, the possible influence of HLA type (on TCRB rearrangement) remained unresolved. Shortening that was moderate but significant affected the TCRB CDR3s of Type 1 diabetes patients in all four CD4+ subsets.

This clone was counted only a few times. Its antigen is still unknown. The CDR3 extends over 13 amino acids. Trimming stripped 5 bases from V and 10 bases from J, with 12 bases between. Per germline, CDR1 SGHTA and CDR2 FQGNSA. Of the isolated RNA, all was reverse transcribed, and so the sequenced material was expressed TCRB transcripts. TCRdb's copy holds only in-frame clones and misses some; the assay was immunoSEQ multiplex PCR. The sample holds almost 350,000 clones, around 8.5% seen once. This chain links TRBV7-2 with TRBJ1-6; D is unclear. The sequence was collected from a young man with type 1 diabetes. The sequencing sample was made of central memory CD4+ T cells from blood. CDR3 in DNA: TGTGCCAGCAGCCTTACAGAGGGATCACCCCTCCACTTT. It translates to CASSLTEGSPLHF.